The 15 T cell receptor beta chains given below trace back to one sample, sequenced in a study of molecular identifiers for immune sequencing clone quantification. TCRdb reprocessed the PCR reads via MiXCR and lists one record per CDR3 protein. Here the sample spans approximately 97,000 distinct CDR3 sequences, approximately 24% being singletons. The material sequenced was naive CD8+ T cells from blood, with Jurkat cell RNA spiked in. The subset was: FACS-sorted CD8+CD4-CCR7+CD45RA+ naive T cells. The receptors here all came from a human donor in good health. Some libraries in this study had Jurkat cell RNA spiked in.

On this clonotype itself: The conserved phenylalanine or tryptophan is not found at the CDR3 terminus, so this likely reflects a read error. The chain joins TRBV9 to TRBJ2-3; 7 bases are shared with TRBD1. The germline CDR1 and CDR2 sequences are SGDLS and YYNGEE. The CDR3 has 14 residues. V shed 4 bases and J 2 bases; nucleotides not matched to a gene: 4. This CDR3 reads CASSTTGLTDTQYI. In DNA, the CDR3 is TGTGCCAGCAGCACGACAGGGCTCACAGATACGCAGTATATT.

There are a few counts of this clonotype. V gene TRBV12-3 or TRBV12-4 combines with J gene TRBJ2-1; 8 nucleotides line up with TRBD1. V shed 5 bases and J 7 bases; nucleotides not matched to a gene: 13. The CDR3 extends over 16 amino acids. This CDR3 is CASSPPWTGNVNEQFF. CDR3 DNA: TGTGCCAGCAGTCCACCCTGGACAGGGAACGTTAATGAGCAGTTCTTC.

This clonotype was found a few times. The junction departs from germline at one end; a sequencing error may be responsible. J is TRBJ1-5 and V is TRBV5-3; D may be TRBD1 (5 bases). TRBV5-3 is annotated as an ORF whose role is uncertain. The CDR3 extends over 14 amino acids. In DNA, the CDR3 is TGTGCCAGCAGCTTGGCCTGGGGGGTTCAGCCCCAGCATTTT. The encoded protein is CASSLAWGVQPQHF.

Comments on this clonotype: This may come from a read error, since a much larger clone is one base off. The chain joins TRBV4-3 to TRBJ2-2; 11 positions agree with TRBD2. This CDR3 comprises 17 residues. Germline V gives CDR1 LGHNA, CDR2 YSLEER. In DNA form, the CDR3 reads TGCGCCCGCAGCCAAGAGCCTAGCGGGAGGTACACCGGGGAGCTGTTTTTT. Its protein is CARSQEPSGRYTGELFF.

The sample holds a few counts of this clonotype. CDR3 amino acids: CSVEDTNRAPGELFF. For the CDR3, the DNA is TGCAGCGTTGAGGATACAAACAGGGCCCCCGGGGAGCTGTTTTTT. The chain has TRBV29-1 and TRBJ2-2; D is perhaps TRBD1 (6 bases). The CDR3 contains 15 residues. Germline V gives CDR1 SQVTM, CDR2 ANQGSEA. V was trimmed by 3 bases and J by 6 bases, leaving 17 bases between them.

This clonotype was counted ten times or more. This sequence joins TRBV9 and TRBJ2-3; D unclear. This CDR3 region has 12 residues. Deletions cut 3 bases from V and 5 bases from J, with 7 bases between. The germline V gene encodes CDR1 SGDLS and CDR2 YYNGEE. The CDR3 region is CASSASRDTQYF. The CDR3 bases are TGTGCCAGCAGCGCTTCCCGAGATACGCAGTATTTT.

Comment on this clonotype: This may arise from a read error, as a much more abundant clone is one base away. J is TRBJ2-2 and V is TRBV11-2, with TRBD2 matching over 10 bases. There are 16 residues in the CDR3. CDR1 and CDR2 (germline): SGHAT, FQNNGV. This CDR3 is CAGSPSGTSATGELFF. CDR3 DNA: TGTGCCGGCAGCCCCTCCGGGACTAGCGCAACCGGGGAGCTGTTTTTT.

The rearrangement joins TRBV6-2 or TRBV6-3 to TRBJ2-4, with 10 bases identical to TRBD1. V was pared by 2 bases and J by 12 bases, with 10 bases of the junction left unmatched. The CDR3 loop spans 15 amino acids. Germline values: CDR1 MNHEY, CDR2 SVGEGT. The DNA for the CDR3 is TGTGCCAGCAGTTACATCAGGGGACAGGGGCACACTCAGTACTTC. Its translation: CASSYIRGQGHTQYF.

This clonotype was seen ten or more times. The rearrangement joins TRBV27 to TRBJ2-7; unclear D gene. Trimming stripped 1 base from V and 3 bases from J, with 7 bases between. CDR1 is MNHEY, CDR2 SMNVEV, per germline (reference sequence). The CDR3 contains 13 residues. CDR3 bases: TGTGCCAGCAGTTTATTGGCTGACTACGAGCAGTACTTC. Translation gives CASSLLADYEQYF.

In DNA, the CDR3 is TGTGCCAGCAGCTCTCAGGGGACAGTAGATTCCGAGCAGTACTTC. Amino acid sequence: CASSSQGTVDSEQYF. This rearrangement joins TRBV7-9 to TRBJ2-7; 7 bases align to TRBD1. Trimming cost V 4 bases and J 6 bases; bases outside gene matches: 12. Germline V gene sequence: CDR1 SEHNR, CDR2 FQNEAQ (reference sequence). CDR3 length equals 15 residues.

The chain recombines TRBV2 with TRBJ1-1; 7 bases map to TRBD1. The CDR3 runs 15 residues. Germline CDR1 reads SNHLY; CDR2 reads FYNNEI. After removal of 3 bases from V and 0 bases from J, the junction contained 4 bases not matched to a gene. CDR3 residues: CASSDTTGLNTEAFF. Written as DNA, the CDR3 is TGTGCCAGCAGTGACACGACAGGGCTGAACACTGAAGCTTTCTTT.

The chain employs TRBV2 and TRBJ2-7, with TRBD1 matching 8 bases. The CDR3 sequence is 15 residues long. V gave up 4 bases and J gave up 2 bases; unmatched junction bases: 7. The germline gives CDR1 SNHLY, CDR2 FYNNEI. CDR3 loop: CASSGRTGPPYEQYF. CDR3 DNA: TGTGCCAGCAGTGGCAGGACAGGGCCTCCCTACGAGCAGTACTTC.

Remarks on this clonotype: A much larger clone differs by one base, so this may be a read error. This chain uses TRBV15 with TRBJ1-5, with D uncertain. Germline CDR1 reads LNHNV; CDR2 reads YYDKDF (reference sequence). V lost 3 bases and J 2 bases, leaving 11 bases between the germline ends. This CDR3 is 15 amino acids long. The CDR3 bases are TGTGCCACCAGCAGTGAAGTTTCGGGCAATCAGCCCCAGCATTTT. It encodes CATSSEVSGNQPQHF.

This clonotype has ten or more counts. The genes are TRBV15 and TRBJ1-1, with 8 bases fitting TRBD1. The V gene's germline CDR1 is LNHNV and CDR2 YYDKDF (reference sequence). This CDR3 is built from 15 residues. Trimming removed 4 bases from V and 2 bases from J; junction bases left unmatched: 6. The CDR3 loop reads CATSKRDRSNTEAFF. The CDR3 DNA reads as TGTGCCACCAGCAAACGGGACAGGAGTAACACTGAAGCTTTCTTT.

This clonotype was observed at least ten times. This rearrangement joins TRBV4-2 to TRBJ2-5, with a tentative D call TRBD2 (6 bases). Germline lookup yields CDR1 LGHNA and CDR2 YNFKEQ. V dropped 1 base and J dropped 6 bases, with 15 bases sitting between them. The CDR3 length is 15 residues. The CDR3 sequence is CASSQGGTWAQTQYF. The CDR3 coding sequence is TGTGCCAGCAGCCAAGGAGGGACTTGGGCCCAGACCCAGTACTTC.